One and the same sample provided the 25 T cell receptor beta chains below, sequenced in a study of blood T cell repertoires in COVID-19. Profiling relied on immunoSEQ multiplex PCR, and the TCRdb table lists in-frame clones only, not all of them. The data hold 270,000 or so clones, with about 89% observed a single time. The material sequenced was peripheral blood. All receptors come from a man in his forties with active or convalescent COVID-19.

As regards this clone: Possible read error: a much larger clone is one base away. This chain links TRBV5-4 with TRBJ1-1, with TRBD1 identical over 7 bases. This CDR3 is built from 13 residues. J gave up 3 bases and V 1 base, and 0 bases lay outside the gene matches. The V gene's germline CDR1 is SGHNT and CDR2 YYREEE (reference sequence). CDR3: CASSLTGDTEAFF. CDR3 bases: TGTGCCAGCAGCTTGACAGGGGACACTGAAGCTTTCTTT.

The chain couples TRBV3-1 (or the pseudogene TRBV3-2) to TRBJ1-2, with D maybe TRBD1 (6 bases). CDR1 is LGHDT, CDR2 YNNKEL, per germline (reference sequence). Between the trimmed V and J ends, which lost 3 bases and 5 bases, there was a span of 19 bases. This CDR3 has 16 residues. The CDR3 DNA reads as TGTGCCAGCAGCCAGGGATCCCAGGGGTTGTTTTATGGCTACACCTTC. Residues: CASSQGSQGLFYGYTF.

This sequence joins TRBV7-9 and TRBJ2-2; TRBD1 agrees at 8 bases. V dropped 5 bases and J dropped 3; count of bases not matched to a gene: 5. Germline loops: CDR1 SEHNR, CDR2 FQNEAQ (reference sequence). CDR3 length: 15 amino acids. The CDR3 is CASSPRQGHTGELFF. CDR3 in DNA: TGTGCCAGCAGCCCTCGACAGGGGCACACCGGGGAGCTGTTTTTT.

The rearrangement links TRBV28 to TRBJ1-1; possibly TRBD1 for D (6 bases). Trimming shortened V by 6 bases and J by 5 bases, and 16 bases separated the two germline ends. The CDR3 contains 14 residues. Per germline, CDR1 MDHEN and CDR2 SYDVKM. This CDR3 reads CASRQGGLRTEAFF. Written as DNA, the CDR3 is TGTGCCAGCAGACAGGGAGGGTTGAGGACTGAAGCTTTCTTT.

This clone was observed a single time. One junction end disagrees with the germline gene, perhaps due to a read error. The chain links TRBV7-2 to TRBJ2-2; 7 positions match TRBD2. The CDR3 runs 16 residues. Germline CDR1 is SGHTA and CDR2 is FQGNSA. CDR3 DNA sequence: TGTGCCAGCAGCCTAGGACTAGGGGCAGACACCAGGGAGCTGTTTTTT. This translates into CASSLGLGADTRELFF.

The chain carries TRBV28 and TRBJ1-2; D is possibly TRBD1 (5 bases). Germline V gene lookup returns CDR1 MDHEN and CDR2 SYDVKM. Trimming took 5 bases from V and 8 from J, leaving 18 bases between them. This CDR3 contains 14 residues. CDR3 amino acids: CASSVQVLALGYTF. In DNA form, the CDR3 reads TGTGCCAGCAGTGTACAGGTCTTAGCTTTGGGCTACACCTTC.

The chain links TRBV28 to TRBJ2-3, with 9 bases aligning to TRBD2. Germline CDR1 and CDR2: MDHEN and SYDVKM. CDR3 size: 14 residues. Trimming took 5 bases from V and 4 from J; bases not matched to a gene: 4. This CDR3 reads CASSLGLASDTQYF. CDR3 in DNA: TGTGCCAGCAGTCTGGGACTAGCTTCAGATACGCAGTATTTT.

The table lists this clone with a count of one. This chain joins TRBV4-2 and TRBJ1-3; no definite D call. V was clipped by 4 bases and J by 3 bases, with 19 bases between them. CDR3 size: 17 residues. Germline CDR1 and CDR2: LGHNA and YNFKEQ. The CDR3 DNA reads TGTGCCAGCAGCCTCTCTGAAACGGGGTCGAATGGAAACACCATATATTTT. Amino acid sequence: CASSLSETGSNGNTIYF.

The J gene is TRBJ1-5, the V gene TRBV5-1; D call uncertain. Trimming took off 4 bases at V and 2 bases at J, with 13 bases between the two ends. The CDR3 runs 15 residues. Germline assignment: CDR1 SGHRS and CDR2 YFSETQ. The CDR3 DNA follows: TGCGCCAGCAGCCCAGGCGTTATCGGCAATCAGCCCCAGCATTTT. Translating gives CASSPGVIGNQPQHF.

The chain joins TRBV7-3 to TRBJ1-1; unclear D gene. Looked up from germline, CDR1 is SGHTA and CDR2 is FQGTGA. The CDR3 runs to 17 residues. Deletions cut 2 bases from V and 2 bases from J, with 18 bases between. CDR3 amino acids: CASSLGGLRRKNTEAFF. The CDR3 region has the DNA TGTGCCAGCAGCTTAGGTGGCTTGCGGCGAAAAAACACTGAAGCTTTCTTT.

The chain carries TRBV5-5 and TRBJ1-6; TRBD1 aligns across 7 bases. Trimming removed 0 bases from V and 9 bases from J; junction bases left unmatched: 3. This CDR3 contains 14 residues. The germline CDR1 and CDR2 sequences are SGHKS and YYEKEE (reference sequence). The CDR3 loop reads CASSLGPGGSPLHF. CDR3 bases: TGTGCCAGCAGCTTGGGGCCAGGGGGTTCACCCCTCCACTTT.

The rearrangement joins TRBV12-5 to TRBJ2-4, with 8 positions matching TRBD2. The CDR3 is made up of 13 amino acids. The V gene's germline CDR1 is LGHNT and CDR2 FRNRAP. V shed 1 base and J 8 bases; nucleotides not matched to a gene: 1. This CDR3 is CASGLAGRDIQYF. CDR3 coding DNA: TGTGCTAGTGGTTTGGCCGGGAGGGACATTCAGTACTTC.

V is TRBV5-1 and J is TRBJ2-1; D unclear. Per the germline V gene, CDR1 is SGHRS and CDR2 is YFSETQ. CDR3 length: 12 residues. The V and J ends lost 1 base and 7 bases respectively, with 6 bases between them. Written as DNA, the CDR3 is TGCGCCAGCAGCTTGAACTCAAATGAGCAGTTCTTC. It encodes CASSLNSNEQFF.

This chain links TRBV6-5 with TRBJ1-2, with 9 bases matching TRBD1. Germline V gives CDR1 MNHEY, CDR2 SVGAGI. CDR3 length equals 14 residues. J lost 4 bases, V lost 0 bases, and 0 bases had no gene match. DNA for the CDR3: TGTGCCAGCAGTTACTCGACAGGGGGCTATGGCTACACCTTC. This translates into CASSYSTGGYGYTF.

The rearrangement links TRBV6-6 to TRBJ1-5, with D perhaps matching TRBD1 (6 bases). V was pared by 6 bases and J by 6 bases, with 15 bases between. The CDR3 is 14 amino acids. The germline V gene has CDR1 MNHNY and CDR2 SVGAGI (reference sequence). CDR3 DNA: TGTGCCAGCAGGCGGGGGCATCAGGGTCAGCCCCAGCATTTT. It specifies CASRRGHQGQPQHF.

V gene TRBV13 combines with J gene TRBJ2-5; 8 bases are shared with TRBD2. CDR1 is PRHDT and CDR2 is FYEKMQ in the germline V gene (reference sequence). This CDR3 spans 16 amino acids. V lost 5 bases and J lost 4; bases outside the gene matches: 12. In DNA, the CDR3 is TGTGCCAGCAGCCGTCCGGGATCTCTAGCGGGAGAGACCCAGTACTTC. Translated, it gives CASSRPGSLAGETQYF.

CDR3 DNA sequence: TGTGCCAGCAGTTCTCCACAGGAAAACTATGGCTACACCTTC. The encoded protein is CASSSPQENYGYTF. This chain joins TRBV28 and TRBJ1-2, with D possibly being TRBD1 (5 bases). V was pared by 4 bases and J by 2 bases, with 11 bases between. The CDR3 consists of 14 residues. The germline CDR1 and CDR2 sequences are MDHEN and SYDVKM.

The chain has TRBV18 and TRBJ1-6; 7 bases are shared with TRBD1. V lost 4 bases and J lost 7; bases outside the gene matches: 10. This CDR3 spans 16 amino acids. Germline CDR1 is KGHSH and CDR2 is LQKENI. The CDR3 region has the DNA TGTGCCAGCTCACTGGGACAGACCTTAGAGAATTCACCCCTCCACTTT. Protein: CASSLGQTLENSPLHF.

V gene TRBV12-3 or TRBV12-4 combines with J gene TRBJ2-3, with a possible D match to TRBD1 (6 bases). The CDR3 runs 13 residues. V gave up 8 bases and J gave up 2 bases, with 11 bases separating them. The CDR3 nucleotides read TGTGCCAGCCAGGGGAAGAACACAGATACGCAGTATTTT. Protein: CASQGKNTDTQYF.

The chain recombines TRBV29-1 with TRBJ2-7, with 12 positions matching TRBD2. With V trimmed by 3 bases and J by 6 bases, 9 bases remained unmatched. CDR1 is SQVTM, CDR2 ANQGSEA, per germline. The CDR3 runs 15 residues. In DNA, the CDR3 is TGCAGCGTTGAGCCCGCTAGCGGGAGGGCCTTCGAGCAGTACTTC. It yields the protein CSVEPASGRAFEQYF.

J is TRBJ2-3 and V is TRBV7-3; weak D call: TRBD2 (5 bases). Germline V gene lookup returns CDR1 SGHTA and CDR2 FQGTGA. The CDR3 sequence is 15 residues long. Trimming left V 5 bases short and J 2 bases short, with 14 bases between. CDR3 sequence reads: CASSPLGGPTDTQYF. CDR3 sequence (DNA): TGTGCCAGCAGCCCCTTGGGCGGGCCCACAGATACGCAGTATTTT.

This clone was counted a single time. The V call is TRBV27, the J call TRBJ1-2, with D possibly TRBD1 on 6 matching bases. The V end was cut by 6 bases, the J end by 0 bases, with 11 bases between. Germline lookup yields CDR1 MNHEY and CDR2 SMNVEV (reference sequence). This CDR3 has 14 amino acids. CDR3 amino acids: CASSLDRANYGYTF. The CDR3 bases are TGTGCCAGCAGCCTGGACAGAGCTAACTATGGCTACACCTTC.

This clone was detected a few times. At one of its ends the junction is not consistent with the germline gene, which may arise from a read error. This chain uses TRBV30 with TRBJ1-2, with a tentative D call TRBD1 (5 bases). CDR3 length: 12 residues. From germline, CDR1 is GTSNPN and CDR2 SVGIG (reference sequence). CDR3 residues: CAWTKGPTVLGF. CDR3 coding DNA: TGTGCCTGGACCAAGGGGCCGACAGTCTTGGGCTTC.

V gene TRBV28 combines with J gene TRBJ1-2; no firm D call. The germline V gene encodes CDR1 MDHEN and CDR2 SYDVKM. The CDR3 is made up of 15 amino acids. Deletions cut 4 bases from V and 2 bases from J, with 14 bases between. The CDR3 DNA reads TGTGCCAGCAGTTCTCACATCAGTGTGAACTATGGCTACACCTTC. This codes for CASSSHISVNYGYTF.

This clone has more than one count but fewer than ten. The gene calls are TRBV28 and TRBJ1-6; D remains unclear. Germline CDR1 MDHEN, CDR2 SYDVKM. Trimming removed 6 bases from V and 9 bases from J, with 21 bases in between. There are 16 residues in the CDR3. CDR3: CASSHAPGYDTSPLHF. The DNA of the CDR3 is TGTGCCAGCAGCCACGCCCCGGGGTATGATACTTCACCCCTCCACTTT.